The rows below give T cell receptor beta chains drawn from one sample of a study of T cell repertoires in cytomegalovirus infection. No cognate antigen is known for these TCRs. TCRdb recomputed calls from the reads with MiXCR, one row per CDR3 protein. The table lists fewer than 850,000 distinct CDR3 sequences, almost 30% of them singletons. Sequences were derived from cultured CD8+ T cells from PBMCs, sampled from culture after CMV antigen stimulation. These TCRs come from a human donor in good health (CMV status not recorded). Some clones in this sample may be carry-over from other donors' samples. CDR3s include the opening cysteine and the closing phenylalanine or tryptophan. Each record gives: CDR3 DNA, CDR3 protein, J gene, V gene, D gene, clone size. A D gene is named only where the DNA matches it firmly. Size values are once, few and many counts, or a class for expanded clones, and some rows have none.

TGCGCCAGCAGCTTGGCCCTCGGGGGGATCTATGGCTACACCTTC | CASSLALGGIYGYTF | TRBJ1-2 | TRBV5-1 | NA | few
TGTGCCAGCAGTTACGGGGAAGGCTATGGCTACACCTTC | CASSYGEGYGYTF | TRBJ1-2 | TRBV6-5 | NA | NA
TGTGCCAGCAGTTTGGGGGCGGGAGGGGGCCGTAGGTTGGACACTGAAGCTTTCTTT | CASSLGAGGGRRLDTEAFF | TRBJ1-1 | TRBV12-3/TRBV12-4 | TRBD1 | NA
TGTGCCAGCAGTACAGGACGGCTGAACACTGAAGCTTTCTTT | CASSTGRLNTEAFF | TRBJ1-1 | TRBV27 | NA | few
TGTGCCAGCAGCTTATCCGGAACGATCCTCTATGGCTACACCTTC | CASSLSGTILYGYTF | TRBJ1-2 | TRBV7-9 | NA | many
TGTGCCAGCAGCTTAGTCATCTACGAGCAGTACTTC | CASSLVIYEQYF | TRBJ2-7 | TRBV7-8 | NA | few
TGTGCCAGCACCCCAGAAGTAACGAACACTGAAGCTTTCTTT | CASTPEVTNTEAFF | TRBJ1-1 | TRBV7-6 | NA | NA
TGTGCCGATGGACTAGCCTTCCGTGAAGAGACCCAGTACTTC | CADGLAFREETQYF | TRBJ2-5 | TRBV2 | TRBD2 | once
TGTGCCAGCAGTTACTCGACCATGGGGCCGGATGGCTACACCTTC | CASSYSTMGPDGYTF | TRBJ1-2 | TRBV6-8 | NA | NA
TGTGCCAGTGTGCCGGGAGGGGGAAACACTGAAGCTTTCTTT | CASVPGGGNTEAFF | TRBJ1-1 | TRBV19 | NA | few
TGTGCCAGCAGTTTCTTAATGGCAGGCGGCTATGGCTACACCTTC | CASSFLMAGGYGYTF | TRBJ1-2 | TRBV12-3/TRBV12-4 | NA | NA
TGTGCCAGCAGCCAAGATAGCTATAGGGCAGTGGACACTGAAGCTTTCTTT | CASSQDSYRAVDTEAFF | TRBJ1-1 | TRBV14 | NA | NA
TGCAGTGCTAGCAACCGGGACAGGGGAAACACTGAAGCTTTCTTT | CSASNRDRGNTEAFF | TRBJ1-1 | TRBV20-1 | TRBD1 | NA
TGTGCCAGCAGCTCCCTCGGGAGGGGGTACGTAGAGACCCAGTACTTC | CASSSLGRGYVETQYF | TRBJ2-5 | TRBV7-9 | TRBD2 | few
TGTGCCAGCAGTTACTTTTCTCTAGCGGGGAAAGAGACCCAGTACTTC | CASSYFSLAGKETQYF | TRBJ2-5 | TRBV6-5 | TRBD2 | few
TGTGCCAGCAGCCCAAACCTCGGGACAGGGCTTAACGTGTACACTGAAGCTTTCTTT | CASSPNLGTGLNVYTEAFF | TRBJ1-1 | TRBV7-9 | TRBD1 | few
TGCAGTGCTAGTTCGGGGGGGCCGGGCAATGAGCAGTTCTTC | CSASSGGPGNEQFF | TRBJ2-1 | TRBV20-1 | TRBD2 | NA
TGTGCCAGCAGCTTCTCGGAGTTCCTCAATGAGCAGTTCTTC | CASSFSEFLNEQFF | TRBJ2-1 | TRBV7-9 | NA | many
TGCAGTGCTAGACCTACTAGCGGGGGGGAGGTTTCCTACAATGAGCAGTTCTTC | CSARPTSGGEVSYNEQFF | TRBJ2-1 | TRBV20-1 | TRBD2 | NA
TGTGCCAGCAGCTCTATTCAGGTACTGAACACTGAAGCTTTCTTT | CASSSIQVLNTEAFF | TRBJ1-1 | TRBV12-3/TRBV12-4 | NA | few
TGTGCCAGCCGTGAGGTAGGCTCCTACGAGCAGTACTTC | CASREVGSYEQYF | TRBJ2-7 | TRBV2 | NA | NA
TGTGCCAGCAGCTTAGGGGACATGATTAGCACAGATACGCAGTATTTT | CASSLGDMISTDTQYF | TRBJ2-3 | TRBV7-9 | NA | NA
TGTGCCAGCAGCGAGGGACAGGGGCACCAGCCCCAGCATTTT | CASSEGQGHQPQHF | TRBJ1-5 | TRBV11-1 | TRBD1 | few
TGTGCCAGCAGCTCCCGACTACAAAACCTCCACTTT | CASSSRLQNLHF | TRBJ1-6 | TRBV7-2 | NA | many
TGTGCCAGCAGTGGCCTGGAGGGTCGGAACACTGAAGCTTTCTTT | CASSGLEGRNTEAFF | TRBJ1-1 | TRBV2 | NA | once
TGTGCCAGCAGCTTTAGGCAGGGGGCTAAGAATGAAGCTTTCTTT | CASSFRQGAKNEAFF | TRBJ1-1 | TRBV7-9 | TRBD1 | NA
TGTGCCAGCAGCTTAAATGCAGGGGGCACCACTGAAGCTTTCTTT | CASSLNAGGTTEAFF | TRBJ1-1 | TRBV7-3 | TRBD1 | NA
TGTGCCAGCAGCTTACCAGAAGTTCCCCAAGAGACCCAGTACTTC | CASSLPEVPQETQYF | TRBJ2-5 | TRBV7-9 | NA | few
TGTGCCACCAGTGATTGGGTAGGGGATCGCAATGAGCAGTTCTTC | CATSDWVGDRNEQFF | TRBJ2-1 | TRBV24-1 | NA | few
TGTGCCAGCTCAACCGGGTTGGGCACGGATGAGCAGTTCTTC | CASSTGLGTDEQFF | TRBJ2-1 | TRBV18 | NA | NA
TGTGCCAGCAGCTTGGTAGAATGGGTACCCGACAGCACAGATACGCAGTATTTT | CASSLVEWVPDSTDTQYF | TRBJ2-3 | TRBV5-5 | NA | few
TGTACCAGCAGCCCGGAGGGGCCTACGAACACCGGGGAGCTGTTTTTT | CTSSPEGPTNTGELFF | TRBJ2-2 | TRBV5-4 | NA | NA
TGTGCCAGCAGCATGAGGGGGCATCCTTCCTACGAGCAGTACTTC | CASSMRGHPSYEQYF | TRBJ2-7 | TRBV27 | TRBD1 | few
TGTGCCAGCAGTGGGGCTAAAGGGCAGCCCCAGCATTTT | CASSGAKGQPQHF | TRBJ1-5 | TRBV12-3/TRBV12-4 | NA | few
TGTGCCACCTCGGACGTAACCGGGGAGCTGTTTTTT | CATSDVTGELFF | TRBJ2-2 | TRBV9 | NA | NA
TGTGCCAGCAGTTTGGCAGGCTCCCATGGCTACACCTTC | CASSLAGSHGYTF | TRBJ1-2 | TRBV27 | NA | NA
TGTGCCAGCAGTTCCAGCTACAAGGGGGCCTATGGCTACACCTTC | CASSSSYKGAYGYTF | TRBJ1-2 | TRBV6-6 | TRBD1 | NA